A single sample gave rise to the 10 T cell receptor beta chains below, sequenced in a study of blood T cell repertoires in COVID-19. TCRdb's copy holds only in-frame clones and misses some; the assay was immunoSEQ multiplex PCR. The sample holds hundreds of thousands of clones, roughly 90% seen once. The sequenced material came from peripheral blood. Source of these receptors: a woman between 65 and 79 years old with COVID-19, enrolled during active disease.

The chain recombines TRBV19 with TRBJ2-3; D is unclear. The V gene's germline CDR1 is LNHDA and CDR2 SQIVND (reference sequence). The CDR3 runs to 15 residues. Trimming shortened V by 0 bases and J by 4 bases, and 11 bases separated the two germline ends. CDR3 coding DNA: TGTGCCAGTAGTATAGATTACAGTCGAGCAGATACGCAGTATTTT. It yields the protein CASSIDYSRADTQYF. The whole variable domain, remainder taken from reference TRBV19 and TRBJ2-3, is DGGITQSPKYLFRKEGQNVTLSCEQNLNHDAMYWYRQDPGQGLRLIYYSQIVNDFQKGDIAEGYSVSREKKESFPLTVTSAQKNPTAFYLCASSIDYSRADTQYFGPGTRLTVL.

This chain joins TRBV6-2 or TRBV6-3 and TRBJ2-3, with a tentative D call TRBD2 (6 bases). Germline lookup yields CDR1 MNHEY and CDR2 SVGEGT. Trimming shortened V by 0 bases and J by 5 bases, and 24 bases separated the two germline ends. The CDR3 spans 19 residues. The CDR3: CASSYSPLTTSFFGDTQYF. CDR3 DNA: TGTGCCAGCAGTTACTCCCCCTTGACGACTAGTTTTTTTGGAGATACGCAGTATTTT.

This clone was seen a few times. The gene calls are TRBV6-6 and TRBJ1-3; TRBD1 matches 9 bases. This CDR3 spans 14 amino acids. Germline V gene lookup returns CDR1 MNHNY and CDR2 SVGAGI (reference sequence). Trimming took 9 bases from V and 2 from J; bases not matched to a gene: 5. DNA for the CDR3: TGTGCCAGTCGAGGACAGGGGACTGGAAACACCATATATTTT. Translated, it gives CASRGQGTGNTIYF.

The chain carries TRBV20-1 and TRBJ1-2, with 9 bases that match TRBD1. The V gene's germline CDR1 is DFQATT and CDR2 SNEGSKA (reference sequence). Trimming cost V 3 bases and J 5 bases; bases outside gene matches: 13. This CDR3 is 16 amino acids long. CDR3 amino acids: CSASVNPPGQGYGYTF. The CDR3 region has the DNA TGCAGTGCTAGTGTAAATCCCCCGGGACAGGGATATGGCTACACCTTC.

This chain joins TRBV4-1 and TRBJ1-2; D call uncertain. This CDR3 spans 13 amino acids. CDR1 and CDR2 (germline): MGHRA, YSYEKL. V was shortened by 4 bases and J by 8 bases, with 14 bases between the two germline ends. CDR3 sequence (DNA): TGCGCCAGCAGCCTCGGACTGGGCGCGGGCTACACCTTC. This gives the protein CASSLGLGAGYTF.

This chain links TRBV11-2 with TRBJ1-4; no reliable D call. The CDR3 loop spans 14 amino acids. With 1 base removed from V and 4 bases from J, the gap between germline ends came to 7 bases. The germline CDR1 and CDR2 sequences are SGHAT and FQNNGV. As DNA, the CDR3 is TGTGCCAGCAGCTTAGTGGCAGTTAATGAAAAACTGTTTTTT. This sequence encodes CASSLVAVNEKLFF.

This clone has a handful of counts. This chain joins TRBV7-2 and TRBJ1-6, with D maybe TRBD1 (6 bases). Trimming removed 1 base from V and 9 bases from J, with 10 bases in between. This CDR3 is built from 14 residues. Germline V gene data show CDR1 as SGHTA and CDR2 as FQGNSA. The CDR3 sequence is CASSLGARGSPLHF. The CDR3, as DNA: TGTGCCAGCAGCTTAGGAGCCAGGGGTTCACCCCTCCACTTT.

This chain's CDR3 is CASSPRQLTEAFF. Written as DNA, the CDR3 is TGTGCCAGCAGTCCTCGACAGCTGACTGAAGCTTTCTTT. The V and J genes are TRBV27 and TRBJ1-1; possible D gene TRBD1, 5 bases. The CDR3 is made up of 13 amino acids. V was clipped by 5 bases and J by 5 bases, with 12 bases between them. The germline gives CDR1 MNHEY, CDR2 SMNVEV (reference sequence).

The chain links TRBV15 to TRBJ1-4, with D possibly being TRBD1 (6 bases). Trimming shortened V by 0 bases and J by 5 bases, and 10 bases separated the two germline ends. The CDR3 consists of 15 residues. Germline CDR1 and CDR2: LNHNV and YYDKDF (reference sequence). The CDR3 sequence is CATSRDGQPNEKLFF. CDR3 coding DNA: TGTGCCACCAGCAGAGATGGACAGCCCAATGAAAAACTGTTTTTT.

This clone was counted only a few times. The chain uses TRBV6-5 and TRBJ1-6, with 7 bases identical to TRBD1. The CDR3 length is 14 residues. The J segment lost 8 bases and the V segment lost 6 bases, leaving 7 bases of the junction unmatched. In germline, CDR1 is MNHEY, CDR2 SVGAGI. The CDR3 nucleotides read TGTGCCAGCAGCCGACAGGGCGGGGATTCACCCCTCCACTTT. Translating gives CASSRQGGDSPLHF.